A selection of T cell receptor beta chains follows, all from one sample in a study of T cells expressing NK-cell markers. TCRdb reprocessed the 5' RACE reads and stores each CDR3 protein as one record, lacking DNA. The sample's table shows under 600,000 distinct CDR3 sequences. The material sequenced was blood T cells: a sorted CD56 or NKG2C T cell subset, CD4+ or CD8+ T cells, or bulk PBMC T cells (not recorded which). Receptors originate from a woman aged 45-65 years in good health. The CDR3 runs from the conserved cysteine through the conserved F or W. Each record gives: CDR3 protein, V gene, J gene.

CASSRITSPQFPTQYF	TRBV4-1	TRBJ2-3
CATRLAGGNEQFF	TRBV24-1	TRBJ2-1
CASRERTGGRGSPLHF	TRBV6-4	TRBJ1-6
CASSQEPGLAGGQSSYNEQFF	TRBV4-1	TRBJ2-1
CATSRNTPPNEAFF	TRBV15	TRBJ1-1
CASSRTSPSTDTQYF	TRBV3-1	TRBJ2-3
CASSGGTGGYEQYF	TRBV5-1	TRBJ2-7
CASSPLSGDGDTQYF	TRBV18	TRBJ2-3
CSAQDRPQDIQYF	TRBV20-1	TRBJ2-4
CAISPRQGANTGELFF	TRBV10-3	TRBJ2-2
CATSSNRGPTGELFF	TRBV15	TRBJ2-2
CASSSGPTEVEQFF	TRBV5-1	TRBJ2-1
CASSSRDRGLDQPQHF	TRBV19	TRBJ1-5
CASSLFSLSSYNEQFF	TRBV7-9	TRBJ2-1
CASSQELLSSGSSNEQFF	TRBV14	TRBJ2-1
CASSPGTIREGETQYF	TRBV5-1	TRBJ2-5
CASSDQLGDEQFF	TRBV10-1	TRBJ2-1
CASSPWGVAGGFEQFF	TRBV9	TRBJ2-1
CASSGRQGAGNTIYF	TRBV6-5	TRBJ1-3
CASNPPGTRGEQFF	TRBV11-2	TRBJ2-1
CASSIWRMNTEAFF	TRBV6-5	TRBJ1-1
CAISELGLEAEQFF	TRBV10-3	TRBJ2-1
CSVGRDRVDTQYF	TRBV29-1	TRBJ2-3
CASMGDSPIREQYF	TRBV19	TRBJ2-7
CSASFGRFGNQPQHF	TRBV20-1	TRBJ1-5
CASSLGTLSSYEQYF	TRBV12-3/TRBV12-4	TRBJ2-7
CASSWMGGSSTETQYF	TRBV7-8	TRBJ2-5
CASSRGRDYYYEQYF	TRBV7-9	TRBJ2-7
CASSPARPTATGELFF	TRBV12-3/TRBV12-4	TRBJ2-2
CASSQQTGPLYSHEQFF	TRBV3-1	TRBJ2-1
CASSQDLAGYGYTF	TRBV14	TRBJ1-2
CASSQTSNLLGELFF	TRBV3-1	TRBJ2-2
CASSPGGGSVEQYF	TRBV9	TRBJ2-7
CASSLSRGTGMYEQYF	TRBV27	TRBJ2-7
CASSGQGVFGSNQPQHF	TRBV2	TRBJ1-5
CASSPRQVYQETQYF	TRBV7-2	TRBJ2-5
CASSPGLVKELFF	TRBV6-6	TRBJ2-2
CASSFVTGAITDTQYF	TRBV5-1	TRBJ2-3
CASSLDIAGGVETQYF	TRBV11-3	TRBJ2-5
CASSPEGLESDTQYF	TRBV5-1	TRBJ2-3
CASSLSQGLRNTEAFF	TRBV11-2	TRBJ1-1
CASSLLDRQPNEQFF	TRBV11-1	TRBJ2-1
CAWSVISGTVAYNEQFF	TRBV30	TRBJ2-1
CAIGASGLGHNEQFF	TRBV10-3	TRBJ2-1
CASSPGSGVTGELFF	TRBV6-1	TRBJ2-2
CASSQDLGLRAQYF	TRBV14	TRBJ2-5
CASSLDFGMGKTDTQYF	TRBV5-4	TRBJ2-3
CAISDRRKSSYNEQFF	TRBV10-3	TRBJ2-1
CASRRGFEKLFF	TRBV5-1	TRBJ1-4
CASSIAPGQGTSGSTDTQYF	TRBV19	TRBJ2-3
CASRGYDRSGRYGYTF	TRBV12-3/TRBV12-4	TRBJ1-2
CASSLPANYEQYF	TRBV5-6	TRBJ2-7
CASSQDVGQGVGGSNQPQHF	TRBV4-1	TRBJ1-5